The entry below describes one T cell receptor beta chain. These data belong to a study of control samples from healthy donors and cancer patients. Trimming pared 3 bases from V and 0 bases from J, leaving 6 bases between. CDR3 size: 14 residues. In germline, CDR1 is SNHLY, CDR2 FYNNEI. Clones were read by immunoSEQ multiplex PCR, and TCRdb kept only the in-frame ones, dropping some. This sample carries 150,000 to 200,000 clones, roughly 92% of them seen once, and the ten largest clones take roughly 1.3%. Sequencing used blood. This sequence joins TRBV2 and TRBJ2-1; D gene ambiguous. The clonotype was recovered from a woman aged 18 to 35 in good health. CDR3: CASSDYSSYNEQFF. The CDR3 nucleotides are TGTGCCAGCAGTGACTATAGCTCCTACAATGAGCAGTTCTTC.